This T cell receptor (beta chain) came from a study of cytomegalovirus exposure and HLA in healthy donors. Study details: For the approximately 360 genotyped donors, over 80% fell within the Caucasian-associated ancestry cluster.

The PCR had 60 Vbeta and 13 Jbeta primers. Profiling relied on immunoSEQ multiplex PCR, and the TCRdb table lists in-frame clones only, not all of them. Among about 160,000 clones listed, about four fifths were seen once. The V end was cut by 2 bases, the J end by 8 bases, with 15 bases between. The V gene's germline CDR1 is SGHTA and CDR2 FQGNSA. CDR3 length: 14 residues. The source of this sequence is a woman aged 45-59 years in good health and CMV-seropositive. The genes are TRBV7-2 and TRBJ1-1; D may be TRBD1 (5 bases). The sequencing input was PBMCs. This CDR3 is CASSLSARGTEAFF. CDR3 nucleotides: TGTGCCAGCAGCTTATCAGCCCGCGGGACGGAAGCTTTCTTT.